This T cell receptor (beta chain) appears in the sequencing data of a study of blood T cell repertoires in COVID-19. Assay: immunoSEQ multiplex PCR; the TCRdb copy retains only in-frame clones and omits some. Among some 290,000 clones listed, approximately 90% were seen once. The CDR3 is made up of 16 amino acids. V shed 0 bases and J 7 bases; nucleotides not matched to a gene: 5. CDR1 WNHNN and CDR2 SYGVQD come from the germline V gene (reference sequence). Sequencing used PBMCs or T cells enriched from blood (not recorded which). The rearrangement links TRBV10-1 to TRBJ2-1; the match to TRBD1 covers 11 bases. The receptor was derived from a woman in her 30s who had been exposed to COVID-19. CDR3: CASSESGQGASNEQFF. In DNA, the CDR3 is TGCGCCAGCAGTGAGTCAGGACAGGGGGCGTCAAATGAGCAGTTCTTC.